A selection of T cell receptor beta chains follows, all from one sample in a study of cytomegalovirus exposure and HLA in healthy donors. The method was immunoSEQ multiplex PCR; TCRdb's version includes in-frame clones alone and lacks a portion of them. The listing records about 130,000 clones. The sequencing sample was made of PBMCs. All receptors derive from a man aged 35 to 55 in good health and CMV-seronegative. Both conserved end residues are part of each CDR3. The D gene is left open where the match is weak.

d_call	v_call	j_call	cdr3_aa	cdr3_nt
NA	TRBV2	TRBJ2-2	CASSVMGDTGELFF	TGTGCCAGCAGTGTTATGGGCGACACCGGGGAGCTGTTTTTT
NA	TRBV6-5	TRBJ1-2	CASTEGPNYGYTF	TGTGCCAGCACGGAGGGGCCTAACTATGGCTACACCTTC
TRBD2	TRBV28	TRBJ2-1	CASRPGGSSYNEQFF	TGTGCCAGCAGACCCGGGGGGAGCTCCTACAATGAGCAGTTCTTC
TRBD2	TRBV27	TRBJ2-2	CASSPWPTYLADNTGELFF	TGTGCCAGCAGTCCCTGGCCCACGTACCTAGCGGACAACACCGGGGAGCTGTTTTTT
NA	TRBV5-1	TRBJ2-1	CASSTVTGNNEQFF	TGCGCCAGCAGCACAGTAACAGGGAACAATGAGCAGTTCTTC
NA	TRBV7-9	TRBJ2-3	CASSLQTDTQYF	TGTGCCAGCAGCTTACAGACAGATACGCAGTATTTT
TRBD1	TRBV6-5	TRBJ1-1	CASTSTGADTEAFF	TGTGCCAGCACCTCGACAGGGGCGGACACTGAAGCTTTCTTT
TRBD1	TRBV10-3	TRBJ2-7	CAIRSQGTNYEQYF	TGTGCCATCAGATCACAGGGGACCAACTACGAGCAGTACTTC
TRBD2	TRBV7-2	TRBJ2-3	CASSLGTAGADTQYF	TGTGCCAGCAGCTTAGGGACAGCGGGAGCAGATACGCAGTATTTT
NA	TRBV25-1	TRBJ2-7	CASSEPGVFYEQYF	TGTGCCAGCAGTGAGCCCGGGGTGTTCTACGAGCAGTACTTC
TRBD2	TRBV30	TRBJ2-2	CACQNLGLAGGWNTGELFF	TGTGCCTGCCAGAACTTGGGACTAGCGGGAGGGTGGAACACCGGGGAGCTGTTTTTT
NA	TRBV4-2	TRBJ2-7	CASSQVGTSSYEQYF	TGTGCCAGCAGCCAAGTCGGGACATCAAGCTACGAGCAGTACTTC
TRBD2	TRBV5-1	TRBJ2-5	CASSSTSGSRETQYF	TGCGCCAGCAGCTCGACTAGCGGGAGTAGAGAGACCCAGTACTTC
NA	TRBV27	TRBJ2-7	CASAAGATYEQYF	TGTGCCAGCGCTGCAGGGGCCACCTACGAGCAGTACTTC
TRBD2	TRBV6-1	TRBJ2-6	CASSVPPGREVSSGANVLTF	TGTGCCAGCAGTGTCCCCCCGGGGCGGGAGGTTAGCTCTGGGGCCAACGTCCTGACTTTC
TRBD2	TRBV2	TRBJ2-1	CASRGLAGVNEQFF	TGTGCCAGCAGAGGACTAGCGGGAGTGAATGAGCAGTTCTTC
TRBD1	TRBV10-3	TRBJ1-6	CAISETGDSPLHF	TGTGCCATCAGTGAGACAGGGGATTCACCCCTCCACTTT
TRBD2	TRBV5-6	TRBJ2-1	CASSPSGTSGRNGQFF	TGTGCCAGCAGCCCTTCCGGGACTAGCGGGAGGAATGGGCAGTTCTTC
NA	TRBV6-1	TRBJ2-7	CASIRSYEQYF	TGTGCCAGCATCCGCTCCTACGAGCAGTACTTC
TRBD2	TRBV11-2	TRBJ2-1	CASSPTGASGSYEQFF	TGTGCCAGCAGCCCGACGGGGGCTAGCGGGAGCTATGAGCAGTTCTTC
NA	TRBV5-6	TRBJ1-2	CASSLGGYGYTF	TGTGCCAGCAGCTTGGGAGGATATGGCTACACCTTC
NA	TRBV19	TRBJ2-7	CASSSSGVEQYF	TGTGCCAGTAGTTCTTCCGGGGTGGAGCAGTACTTC
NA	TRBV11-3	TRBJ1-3	CASSLAGTGNTIYF	TGTGCCAGCAGCTTAGCAGGAACTGGAAACACCATATATTTT
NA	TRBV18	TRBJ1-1	CASSPQYSVNTEAFF	TGTGCCAGCTCACCACAGTATTCAGTGAACACTGAAGCTTTCTTT
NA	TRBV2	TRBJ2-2	CASMRVGAGTGELFF	TGTGCCAGCATGAGGGTGGGAGCGGGCACCGGGGAGCTGTTTTTT
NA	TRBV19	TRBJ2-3	CASSMRVFTDTQYF	TGTGCCAGTAGTATGCGGGTATTTACAGATACGCAGTATTTT
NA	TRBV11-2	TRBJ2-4	CASSSSQLQGRAKNIQYF	TGTGCCAGCAGCTCATCCCAATTACAGGGAAGAGCCAAAAACATTCAGTACTTC
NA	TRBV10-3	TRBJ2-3	CAISERRGTDTQYF	TGTGCCATCAGTGAAAGGAGAGGTACAGATACGCAGTATTTT
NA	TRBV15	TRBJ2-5	CATSGGWDQTGETQYF	TGTGCCACCAGCGGGGGATGGGACCAAACAGGGGAGACCCAGTACTTC
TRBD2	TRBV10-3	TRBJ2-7	CAISESINGGGKDEQYF	TGTGCCATCAGTGAGTCGATAAATGGGGGGGGTAAGGACGAGCAGTACTTC
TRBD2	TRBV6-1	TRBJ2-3	CASSDSGLAGADTQYF	TGTGCCAGCAGTGATTCAGGACTAGCGGGAGCAGATACGCAGTATTTT
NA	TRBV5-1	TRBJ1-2	CASSSQAGPGGRSYGYTF	TGCGCCAGCAGCTCACAAGCCGGACCCGGGGGGAGAAGCTATGGCTACACCTTC
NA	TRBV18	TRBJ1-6	CASSDREYNSPLHF	TGTGCCAGCTCCGACAGAGAGTATAATTCACCCCTCCACTTT
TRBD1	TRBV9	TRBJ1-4	CASSRASGQGLGEKLFF	TGTGCCAGCAGCCGAGCGTCGGGACAGGGCTTAGGAGAAAAACTGTTTTTT
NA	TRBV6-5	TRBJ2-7	CASSYSRLAAYEQYF	TGTGCCAGCAGTTACTCGAGGTTAGCAGCTTACGAGCAGTACTTC
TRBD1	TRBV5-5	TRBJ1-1	CASSLVGGMNTEAFF	TGTGCCAGCAGCTTGGTAGGGGGCATGAACACTGAAGCTTTCTTT
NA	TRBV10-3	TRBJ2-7	CAISVSASASYEQYF	TGTGCCATCAGTGTCTCCGCTAGCGCGTCCTACGAGCAGTACTTC
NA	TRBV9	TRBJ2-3	CASSVEPGVSTDTQYF	TGTGCCAGCAGCGTAGAACCGGGAGTGAGCACAGATACGCAGTATTTT
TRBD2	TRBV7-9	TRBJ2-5	CASSDPGTSGQETQYF	TGTGCCAGCAGCGACCCCGGGACTAGCGGTCAAGAGACCCAGTACTTC
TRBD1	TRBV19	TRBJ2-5	CASSPRGDRWQETQYF	TGTGCCAGTAGTCCCAGAGGGGACAGGTGGCAAGAGACCCAGTACTTC
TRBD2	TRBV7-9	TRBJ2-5	CASSLVRPGGETQYF	TGTGCCAGCAGCTTAGTAAGACCGGGGGGGGAGACCCAGTACTTC
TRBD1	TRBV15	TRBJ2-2	CATSRGRGRDTGELFF	TGTGCCACCAGCAGAGGCAGGGGGCGTGACACCGGGGAGCTGTTTTTT